This T cell receptor beta chain was identified during a study of T cell responses to AZD1222 COVID-19 vaccine. Notes on the study in general: Seropositive status at baseline applied to only six AZD1222 recipients.

The table came from immunoSEQ multiplex PCR; TCRdb's copy has only in-frame clones and leaves some out. This table holds around 200,000 clones, 94% found once. In the case of this clone: What it binds is unknown.

V lost 3 bases and J lost 0, with 15 bases in between. Germline V gene lookup returns CDR1 LNHDA and CDR2 SQIVND (reference sequence). CDR3 length: 17 amino acids. The receptor comes from an adult who received the AZD1222 COVID-19 vaccine. The sample was peripheral blood, taken 28 days after the second AZD1222 dose. The chain carries TRBV19 and TRBJ1-5; D unresolved. As DNA, the CDR3 is TGTGCCAGTAGTATTCGCGGTTCTTCGATTAGCAATCAGCCCCAGCATTTT. Amino acids: CASSIRGSSISNQPQHF.